This T cell receptor beta chain was sequenced during a study of early T cells in non-severe SARS-CoV-2 infection. This clonotype was observed at least ten times. This CDR3 region has 16 residues. Trimming removed 3 bases from V and 3 bases from J; junction bases left unmatched: 3. Germline assignment: CDR1 LNHDA and CDR2 SQIVND (reference sequence). From the 5' RACE reads, TCRdb called clonotypes with MiXCR, one entry per CDR3 protein. This sample has approximately 38,000 distinct CDR3 sequences, with around 4.1% found just once. Sequenced: whole blood. The chain has TRBV19 and TRBJ2-1, with 12 nucleotides matching TRBD2. The sequence was obtained from an adult who was a healthcare worker with PCR-confirmed SARS-CoV-2 infection or an uninfected control (not recorded which). CDR3 sequence reads: CASSIRTSGIYNEQFF. DNA for the CDR3: TGTGCCAGTAGTATCCGGACTAGCGGGATCTACAATGAGCAGTTCTTC.